The present T cell receptor (beta chain) was sequenced within a study of CD8+ T cells in alopecia areata. Study in general: Patients took tofacitinib for 6 to 18 months, followed by 6 drug-free months. General observations from the study: Clonality exceeded that of normal scalp in lesional scalp, most notably in alopecia totalis/universalis. TCR sharing across patients was less clear than in mice, possibly HLA-related.

The CDR3 is made up of 15 amino acids. Germline loops: CDR1 MNHEY, CDR2 SMNVEV (reference sequence). V was trimmed by 0 bases and J by 6 bases, leaving 12 bases between them. In alopecia areata patients, both lesional scalp punch biopsies and peripheral blood were collected. Turning to this clone: No antigen is known for it.

The authors extracted RNA and reverse transcribed it into cDNA as the sequencing template. Sequenced by immunoSEQ multiplex PCR; TCRdb stores in-frame clones only, minus some. Of hundreds of thousands of clones in the sample, approximately 61% were seen once. The source is a human donor with alopecia areata. The sample in question was CD4+ T cells sorted from blood, obtained at week 0. V gene TRBV27 combines with J gene TRBJ1-5; possibly TRBD1 for D (6 bases). Written as DNA, the CDR3 is TGTGCCAGCAGTTTATCGTACAGGGAGGTTCAGCCCCAGCATTTT. Translated: CASSLSYREVQPQHF.